This passage covers 17 T cell receptor beta chains from one sample sequenced in a study of cytomegalovirus exposure and HLA in healthy donors. PCR primers comprised 60 Vbeta and 13 Jbeta primers. Some clones are missing from TCRdb's copy, which holds only in-frame ones; the method was immunoSEQ multiplex PCR. Found here are some 150,000 clones, 80% of them singletons; the top ten hold about 4.4%. The sequenced sample was PBMCs. These receptors were taken from a woman in her fifties or sixties in good health and CMV-seropositive.

This clone came up once. The rearrangement joins TRBV4-1 to TRBJ1-2; D uncertain. V was cut by 0 bases and J by 4 bases, with 18 bases left in between. This CDR3 is 17 amino acids long. Germline V gene lookup returns CDR1 MGHRA and CDR2 YSYEKL. CDR3 region: CASSQDKRGRFVYGYTF. The CDR3 bases are TGCGCCAGCAGCCAAGATAAAAGAGGCAGATTCGTCTATGGCTACACCTTC.

The chain joins TRBV2 to TRBJ2-3, with TRBD1 identical over 8 bases. The V gene's germline CDR1 is SNHLY and CDR2 FYNNEI. Germline trimming cut 6 bases from V and 2 bases from J; bases unmatched to any gene: 4. This CDR3 is built from 14 residues. CDR3 sequence: CASRQGVSTDTQYF. Here the CDR3 DNA reads TGTGCCAGCAGACAGGGGGTTTCCACAGATACGCAGTATTTT.

This clone has only a few counts. This chain connects TRBV6-4 to TRBJ2-2, with 7 bases that match TRBD1. J lost 3 bases, V lost 3 bases, and 4 bases had no gene match. Per germline, CDR1 MRHNA and CDR2 SNTAGT. The CDR3 contains 15 residues. CDR3 residues: CASSERQGDTGELFF. The CDR3 DNA is TGTGCCAGCAGTGAGAGGCAGGGGGACACCGGGGAGCTGTTTTTT.

This clone has a handful of counts. The same CDR3 arises from other DNA sequences in this sample as well. The rearrangement joins TRBV5-1 to TRBJ2-7, with a tentative D call TRBD2 (5 bases). The CDR3 contains 18 residues. The V and J ends lost 0 bases and 4 bases respectively, with 23 bases between them. CDR1 and CDR2 (germline): SGHRS, YFSETQ. Written as DNA, the CDR3 is TGCGCCAGCAGCTTGGAAGTATACTCCGGACTCCCTGGGTACGAGCAGTACTTC. Residues: CASSLEVYSGLPGYEQYF. Full variable domain (missing parts from reference TRBV5-1 and TRBJ2-7): KAGVTQTPRYLIKTRGQQVTLSCSPISGHRSVSWYQQTPGQGLQFLFEYFSETQRNKGNFPGRFSGRQFSNSRSEMNVSTLELGDSALYLCASSLEVYSGLPGYEQYFGPGTRLTVT.

The chain is built from TRBV25-1 and TRBJ2-7; TRBD1 matches 7 bases. The ends lost 6 bases at V and 4 bases at J; junction bases unmatched: 12. Germline-derived CDR1 and CDR2 are MGHDK and SYGVNS. The CDR3 is 15 amino acids. CDR3 protein: CASRQTGLITYEQYF. The CDR3 region has the DNA TGTGCCAGCAGGCAGACAGGGTTGATTACGTACGAGCAGTACTTC.

The gene calls are TRBV7-2 and TRBJ1-1, with D perhaps TRBD1 (6 bases). Between the trimmed V and J ends, which lost 1 base and 0 bases, there was a span of 12 bases. This CDR3 is built from 16 residues. Germline CDR1 SGHTA, CDR2 FQGNSA. For the CDR3, the DNA is TGTGCCAGCAGCTTAGTCCGGACAGCAATGAACACTGAAGCTTTCTTT. As protein: CASSLVRTAMNTEAFF. Combining the CDR3 with reference TRBV7-2 and TRBJ1-1 gives the whole variable domain GAGVSQSPSNKVTEKGKDVELRCDPISGHTALYWYRQSLGQGLEFLIYFQGNSAPDKSGLPSDRFSAERTGGSVSTLTIQRTQQEDSAVYLCASSLVRTAMNTEAFFGQGTRLTVV.

The chain recombines TRBV28 with TRBJ2-1; the D gene is possibly TRBD2 (6 bases). The CDR3 covers 15 residues. Trimming shortened V by 6 bases and J by 6 bases, and 18 bases separated the two germline ends. CDR1 MDHEN and CDR2 SYDVKM come from the germline V gene. CDR3 residues: CASRYGGYLSNEQFF. In DNA form, the CDR3 reads TGTGCCAGCAGATACGGGGGATATCTTTCCAATGAGCAGTTCTTC.

This clone was seen a few times. The V gene is TRBV6-1, the J gene TRBJ2-1; D is undetermined. This CDR3 contains 13 residues. Trimming removed 5 bases from V and 10 bases from J, with 15 bases in between. The V gene's germline CDR1 is MNHNS and CDR2 SASEGT. DNA of the CDR3: TGTGCCAGCAGTTCCCTTTTTGTTCGGGAGCAGTTCTTC. This encodes CASSSLFVREQFF.

This clone was seen more than once but under ten times. The chain joins TRBV25-1 to TRBJ2-2, with D possibly matching TRBD1 (6 bases). V gave up 8 bases and J gave up 3 bases, with 16 bases separating them. From germline, CDR1 is MGHDK and CDR2 SYGVNS. CDR3 size: 15 residues. In DNA form, the CDR3 reads TGTGCCAGCGGGGCCGACAGGCTGGACACCGGGGAGCTGTTTTTT. Its protein product is CASGADRLDTGELFF. Full variable domain (remainder filled in from reference TRBV25-1 and TRBJ2-2): EADIYQTPRYLVIGTGKKITLECSQTMGHDKMYWYQQDPGMELHLIHYSYGVNSTEKGDLSSESTVSRIRTEHFPLTLESARPSHTSQYLCASGADRLDTGELFFGEGSRLTVL.

The chain joins TRBV7-2 to TRBJ2-2, with 8 bases lining up with TRBD1. V lost 5 bases, J lost 5 bases, and 1 base stayed unmatched. CDR1 and CDR2 (germline): SGHTA, FQGNSA. This CDR3 contains 13 residues. The CDR3 coding sequence is TGTGCCAGCAGCCGGACAGGGACCGGGGAGCTGTTTTTT. It codes for CASSRTGTGELFF.

V and J are TRBV19 and TRBJ1-4; the D is unclear. CDR1 and CDR2 from the germline V gene are LNHDA and SQIVND (reference sequence). CDR3 size: 14 residues. Trimming took off 3 bases at V and 4 bases at J, with 9 bases between the two ends. The CDR3 DNA sequence: TGTGCCAGTAGTATGAGCGTAATTAATGAAAAACTGTTTTTT. This codes for CASSMSVINEKLFF.

This clone was detected a few times. The chain couples TRBV5-1 to TRBJ1-5; possible D gene TRBD1, 5 bases. V lost 0 bases, J lost 2 bases, and 9 bases lay in between. The V gene's germline CDR1 is SGHRS and CDR2 YFSETQ. The CDR3 extends over 15 amino acids. CDR3 nucleotide sequence: TGCGCCAGCAGCTTGGCGGGGGATGGCAATCAGCCCCAGCATTTT. As protein: CASSLAGDGNQPQHF.

The V call is TRBV30, the J call TRBJ2-2; a possible D gene is TRBD2 (6 bases). Germline CDR1 and CDR2: GTSNPN and SVGIG (reference sequence). V was pared by 4 bases and J by 0 bases, with 12 bases between. The CDR3 extends over 15 amino acids. CDR3 coding DNA: TGTGCCTGGAATTGGAGGGGCGCGAACACCGGGGAGCTGTTTTTT. It translates to CAWNWRGANTGELFF.

The gene calls are TRBV7-2 and TRBJ1-5, with D perhaps TRBD1 (5 bases). The CDR3 covers 17 residues. From germline, CDR1 is SGHTA and CDR2 FQGNSA. V shed 4 bases and J shed 0 bases, with 16 bases lying between them. CDR3 protein: CASSWGSGTNSNQPQHF. CDR3 in DNA: TGTGCCAGCAGCTGGGGCAGCGGGACGAATAGCAATCAGCCCCAGCATTTT.

For this clone: The identical CDR3 is also encoded by other nucleotide sequences in the sample. The V call is TRBV5-1, the J call TRBJ1-3, with TRBD1 matching 10 bases. The CDR3 runs to 17 residues. Germline assignment: CDR1 SGHRS and CDR2 YFSETQ. Trimming at V came to 3 bases and at J to 4 bases, leaving 10 bases not matched to a gene. The CDR3 loop is CASSSEPRQGAGNTIYF. The CDR3 nucleotides are TGCGCCAGCAGCTCTGAACCGCGACAGGGGGCGGGAAACACCATATATTTT.

V gene TRBV5-1 combines with J gene TRBJ2-1; 7 nucleotides align to TRBD2. CDR1 and CDR2 from the germline V gene are SGHRS and YFSETQ. With 4 bases clipped from V and 5 bases from J, the junction kept 9 bases outside the gene matches. The CDR3 has 15 residues. CDR3 nucleotide sequence: TGCGCCAGCAGCCCCCCGGTGGGGGGGGACAATGAGCAGTTCTTC. As protein: CASSPPVGGDNEQFF.

This clone was seen a handful of times. The genes are TRBV11-1 and TRBJ1-1; 10 nucleotides align to TRBD1. Germline V CDR1 and CDR2: SGHAT, FQDESV (reference sequence). The CDR3 is 17 residues long. V was clipped by 4 bases and J by 7 bases; unmatched bases: 15. CDR3 sequence: CASSSKPPGQGINEAFF. The DNA of the CDR3 is TGTGCCAGCAGCTCCAAGCCTCCGGGACAGGGGATTAATGAAGCTTTCTTT. Using reference TRBV11-1 and TRBJ1-1 for the parts outside the CDR3, the full variable domain is EAEVAQSPRYKITEKSQAVAFWCDPISGHATLYWYRQILGQGPELLVQFQDESVVDDSQLPKDRFSAERLKGVDSTLKIQPAELGDSAMYLCASSSKPPGQGINEAFFGQGTRLTVV.